This TCR beta chain appears in the sequencing data of a study of graft-versus-host responses after intestinal transplantation. Background on the study: Transplants were multivisceral, liver-intestinal, or isolated intestinal. All recipients were given anti-thymocyte globulin induction, and tacrolimus and steroids were then administered for 3 to 4 years. Points from the study as a whole: Ileal or blood samples showed some GvH clones first, and such clones were also found in recipient marrow.

The data were produced by immunoSEQ multiplex PCR, yet TCRdb's version contains in-frame clones alone and is incomplete. The data hold 100,000 to 130,000 clones, with approximately 90% observed a single time. Germline V lookup: CDR1 SGHKS, CDR2 YYEKEE (reference sequence). This CDR3 is 15 amino acids long. Trimming took 3 bases from V and 2 from J, leaving 15 bases between them. In regard to this clone: Antigen: not known. Different DNA sequences within this sample yield the same CDR3.

The source of this sequence is a human donor who was the organ donor for an intestinal transplant. The sequenced sample was unstimulated CD4+ T cells sorted from spleen or lymph node cells, obtained before transplant. V is TRBV5-5 and J is TRBJ2-7; D is perhaps TRBD1 or TRBD2 (5 bases each). CDR3 residues: CASSSGTLGTYEQYF. The CDR3 bases are TGTGCCAGCAGCTCAGGGACCTTGGGTACCTACGAGCAGTACTTC.